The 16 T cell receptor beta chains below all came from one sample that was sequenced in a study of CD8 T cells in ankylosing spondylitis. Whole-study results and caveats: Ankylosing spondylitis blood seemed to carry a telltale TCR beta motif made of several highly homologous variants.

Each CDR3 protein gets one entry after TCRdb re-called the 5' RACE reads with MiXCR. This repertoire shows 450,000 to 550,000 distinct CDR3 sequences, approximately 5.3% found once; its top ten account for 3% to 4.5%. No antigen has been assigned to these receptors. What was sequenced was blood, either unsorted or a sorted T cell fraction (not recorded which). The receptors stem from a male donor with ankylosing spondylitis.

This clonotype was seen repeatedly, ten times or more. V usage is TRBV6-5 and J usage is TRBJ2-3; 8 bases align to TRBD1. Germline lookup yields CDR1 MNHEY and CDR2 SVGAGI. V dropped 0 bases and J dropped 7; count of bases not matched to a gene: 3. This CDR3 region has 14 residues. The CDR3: CASSYSRGHNTQYF. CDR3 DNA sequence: TGTGCCAGCAGTTACTCCAGGGGGCACAATACGCAGTATTTT.

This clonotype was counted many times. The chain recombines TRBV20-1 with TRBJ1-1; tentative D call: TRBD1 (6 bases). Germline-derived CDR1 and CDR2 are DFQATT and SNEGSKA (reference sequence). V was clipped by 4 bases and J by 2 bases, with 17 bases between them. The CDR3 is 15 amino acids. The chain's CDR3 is CSATKTPGGNTEAFF. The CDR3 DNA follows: TGCAGTGCTACTAAAACTCCGGGGGGCAACACTGAAGCTTTCTTT.

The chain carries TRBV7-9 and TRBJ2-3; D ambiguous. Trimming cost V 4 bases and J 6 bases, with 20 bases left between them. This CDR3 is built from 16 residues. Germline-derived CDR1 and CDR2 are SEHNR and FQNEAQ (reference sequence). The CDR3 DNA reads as TGTGCCAGCAGCTCTACCATAGCCCTATTCGGGGATACGCAGTATTTT. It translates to CASSSTIALFGDTQYF.

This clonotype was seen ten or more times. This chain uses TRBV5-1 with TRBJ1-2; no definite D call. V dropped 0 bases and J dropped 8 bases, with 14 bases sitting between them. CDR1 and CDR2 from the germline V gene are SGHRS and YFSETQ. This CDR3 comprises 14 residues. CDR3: CASSLGPGRRGYTF. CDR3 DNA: TGCGCCAGCAGCTTGGGCCCGGGGAGGAGAGGCTACACCTTC.

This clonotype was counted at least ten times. This chain's CDR3 is CSARAANYGYTF. CDR3 bases: TGCAGTGCTAGGGCAGCTAACTATGGCTACACCTTC. The chain employs TRBV20-1 and TRBJ1-2; D remains unclear. The CDR3 runs 12 residues. Germline V gene lookup returns CDR1 DFQATT and CDR2 SNEGSKA (reference sequence). The germline V and J ends were trimmed by 3 bases and 0 bases, with 5 bases remaining between them.

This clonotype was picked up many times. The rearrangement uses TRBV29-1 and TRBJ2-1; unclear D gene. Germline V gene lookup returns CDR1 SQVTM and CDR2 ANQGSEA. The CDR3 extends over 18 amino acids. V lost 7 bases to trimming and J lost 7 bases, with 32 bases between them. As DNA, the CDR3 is TGCAGCGGAGACGAAATATGGTCCGAACCTCCTCACGGTAATGAGCAGTTCTTC. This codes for CSGDEIWSEPPHGNEQFF.

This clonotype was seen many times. The CDR3 sequence is CSGSGGADTEAFF. In DNA form, the CDR3 reads TGCAGTGGGTCAGGGGGCGCGGACACTGAAGCTTTCTTT. V gene TRBV20-1 combines with J gene TRBJ1-1, with 8 positions matching TRBD1. CDR1 DFQATT and CDR2 SNEGSKA come from the germline V gene (reference sequence). Trimming took 7 bases from V and 3 from J; bases not matched to a gene: 7. CDR3 length: 13 amino acids.

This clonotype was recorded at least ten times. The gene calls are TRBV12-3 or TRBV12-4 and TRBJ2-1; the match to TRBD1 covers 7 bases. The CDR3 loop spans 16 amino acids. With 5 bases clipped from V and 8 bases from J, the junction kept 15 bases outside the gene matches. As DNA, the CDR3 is TGTGCCAGCAGTCCTCGAAGACAGGGTCGGTGGGATGAGCAGTTCTTC. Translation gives CASSPRRQGRWDEQFF.

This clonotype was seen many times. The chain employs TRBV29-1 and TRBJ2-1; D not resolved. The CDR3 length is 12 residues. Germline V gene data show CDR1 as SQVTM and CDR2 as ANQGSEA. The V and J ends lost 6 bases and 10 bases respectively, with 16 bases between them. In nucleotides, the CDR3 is TGCAGCGTGACCCTGACAACAACGGAGCAGTTCTTC. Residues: CSVTLTTTEQFF.

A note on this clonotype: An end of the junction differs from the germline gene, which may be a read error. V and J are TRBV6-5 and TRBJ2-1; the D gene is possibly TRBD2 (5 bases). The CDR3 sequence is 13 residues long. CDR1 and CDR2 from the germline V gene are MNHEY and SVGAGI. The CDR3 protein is CASSYIRGYEQSF. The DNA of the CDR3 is TGTGCCAGCAGTTACATCAGAGGGTATGAGCAGTCCTTC.

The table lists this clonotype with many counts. CDR3 nucleotide sequence: TGCGCCAGCAGCCGAGGGACAGGGACCCACGAGCAGTACTTC. Its protein product is CASSRGTGTHEQYF. This chain joins TRBV4-3 and TRBJ2-7, with 9 nucleotides matching TRBD1. The CDR3 has 14 amino acids. J was trimmed by 5 bases and V by 4 bases; bases with no gene match: 6. Germline assignment: CDR1 LGHNA and CDR2 YSLEER.

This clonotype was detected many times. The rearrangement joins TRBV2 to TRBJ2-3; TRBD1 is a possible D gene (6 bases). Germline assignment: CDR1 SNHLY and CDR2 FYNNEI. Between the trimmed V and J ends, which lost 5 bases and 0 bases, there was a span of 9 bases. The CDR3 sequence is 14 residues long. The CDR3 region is CASSYRASTDTQYF. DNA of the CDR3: TGTGCCAGCAGTTACAGGGCCAGCACAGATACGCAGTATTTT.

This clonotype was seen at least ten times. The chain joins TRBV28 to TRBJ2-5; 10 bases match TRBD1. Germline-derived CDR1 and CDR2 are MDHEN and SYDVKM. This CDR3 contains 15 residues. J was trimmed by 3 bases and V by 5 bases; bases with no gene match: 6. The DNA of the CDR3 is TGTGCCAGCAGTGCTTCCGGGACAGGGGAAGAGACCCAGTACTTC. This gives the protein CASSASGTGEETQYF.

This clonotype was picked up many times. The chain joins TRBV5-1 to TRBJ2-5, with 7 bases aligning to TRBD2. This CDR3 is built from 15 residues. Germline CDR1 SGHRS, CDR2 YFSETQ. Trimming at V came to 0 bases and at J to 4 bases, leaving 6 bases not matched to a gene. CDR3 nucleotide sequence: TGCGCCAGCAGCTTGGGTCCAGCGGGGAGAGAGACCCAGTACTTC. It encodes CASSLGPAGRETQYF.

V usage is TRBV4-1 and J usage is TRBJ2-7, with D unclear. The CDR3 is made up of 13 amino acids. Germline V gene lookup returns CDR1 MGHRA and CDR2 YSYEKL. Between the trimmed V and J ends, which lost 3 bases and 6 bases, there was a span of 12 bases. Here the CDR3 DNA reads TGCGCCAGCAGCCAGGACGGTCTCTCCGAGCAGTACTTC. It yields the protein CASSQDGLSEQYF.

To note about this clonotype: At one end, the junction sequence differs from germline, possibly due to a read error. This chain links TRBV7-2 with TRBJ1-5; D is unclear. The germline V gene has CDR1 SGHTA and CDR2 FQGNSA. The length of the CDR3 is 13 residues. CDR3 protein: CGSLSGVSQPQHF. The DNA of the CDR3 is TGTGGCAGCTTATCCGGGGTCTCTCAGCCCCAGCATTTT.